This section outlines one T cell receptor beta chain sequence together with its context. The data were taken from a study of T cells in Graves' hyperthyroidism and ophthalmopathy. Researchers amplified the TCR beta CDR3 regions from RNA transcripts. Carried out on the TCR CDR3, a first-round RT-PCR used the HTBI primer set. Via MiXCR, TCRdb re-called the multiplex PCR reads, giving one row per CDR3 protein. The repertoire includes hundreds of thousands of distinct CDR3 sequences, around 15% of them detected once, and roughly 3% sits in the top ten. V lost 3 bases, J lost 9 bases, and 12 bases lay in between. Germline values: CDR1 GTSNPN, CDR2 SVGIG (reference sequence). The length of the CDR3 is 12 residues.

The V gene is TRBV30, the J gene TRBJ1-5, with D possibly being TRBD1 (5 bases). What was sequenced was blood. The sequence derives from a woman in her 40s with Graves' ophthalmopathy. The CDR3 DNA follows: TGTGCCTGGAGCCCCAGGGTGGGGCCCCAGCATTTT. Translation: CAWSPRVGPQHF.